Detailed here is one TCR beta chain. Using immunoSEQ multiplex PCR, the repertoire was profiled, and TCRdb retains in-frame clones only, with some absent. The sample has approximately 220,000 clones, approximately 92% seen once. This entry belongs to a study of blood T cell repertoires in COVID-19. The CDR3 spans 15 residues. Germline lookup yields CDR1 KGHDR and CDR2 SFDVKD. Trimming removed 1 base from V and 4 bases from J; junction bases left unmatched: 3. This sequence was found in a woman aged 18-29 years in a cohort exposed to, infected with or recovered from COVID-19 (not recorded which). The rearrangement joins TRBV24-1 to TRBJ2-3; 8 bases are a match to TRBD2. Sequencing was carried out using PBMCs or T cells enriched from blood (not recorded which). For the CDR3, the DNA is TGTGCCACCAGTGATTTCACGGGAGGGCCAGATACGCAGTATTTT. Translation: CATSDFTGGPDTQYF.